This TCR beta chain was identified during a study of T cells in women clearing cervical HPV infection. Concerning this clone itself: The read terminates 3 residues ahead of where the CDR3 ends, so the germline J gene completes it.

Measured with immunoSEQ multiplex PCR; TCRdb has only the in-frame clones, and not every one. This table lists tens of thousands of clones. This CDR3 is 14 amino acids long. Germline V gene sequence: CDR1 SGHKS, CDR2 YYEKEE (reference sequence). V lost 0 bases and J lost 7, with 8 bases in between. The chain combines TRBV5-5 with TRBJ1-6, with a possible D match to TRBD1 (6 bases). What was sequenced was blood buffy coat. This receptor was identified in a woman between 18 and 70 years old with a cervical HPV16 infection that either progressed to CIN3+ or cleared (not recorded which). This CDR3 is CASSLDRANSPLHF. The part of the CDR3 DNA that was read is TGTGCCAGCAGCTTGGACAGGGCAAATTCACCC.